Sequencing of this TCR beta chain was carried out in a study of blood T cell repertoires in COVID-19. Across the study: Some COVID-19 samples were acute and others convalescent; all came from the United States, Italy and Spain.

The age range of participants was about 18 to 100 years, with residence in some 25 US areas. Within 2 weeks before study entry, exposed participants met a COVID-19 case. Libraries were prepared by immunoSEQ multiplex PCR; TCRdb keeps only in-frame clonotypes and omits some of them. The table includes around 200,000 clones, 80% to 90% detected once. From germline, CDR1 is LGHNT and CDR2 FRNRAP. V lost 6 bases to trimming and J lost 4 bases; unmatched junction nucleotides: 7. The CDR3 contains 15 residues. The V and J genes are TRBV12-5 and TRBJ2-1, with 9 nucleotides matching TRBD1. The TCR sequence derives from a woman aged 25 to 39 who had been exposed to COVID-19. Material: PBMCs or T cells enriched from blood (not recorded which). Written as DNA, the CDR3 is TGTGCTAGTGGCTCGGGACAGGGTTATTACAATGAGCAGTTCTTC. Translating it yields CASGSGQGYYNEQFF.